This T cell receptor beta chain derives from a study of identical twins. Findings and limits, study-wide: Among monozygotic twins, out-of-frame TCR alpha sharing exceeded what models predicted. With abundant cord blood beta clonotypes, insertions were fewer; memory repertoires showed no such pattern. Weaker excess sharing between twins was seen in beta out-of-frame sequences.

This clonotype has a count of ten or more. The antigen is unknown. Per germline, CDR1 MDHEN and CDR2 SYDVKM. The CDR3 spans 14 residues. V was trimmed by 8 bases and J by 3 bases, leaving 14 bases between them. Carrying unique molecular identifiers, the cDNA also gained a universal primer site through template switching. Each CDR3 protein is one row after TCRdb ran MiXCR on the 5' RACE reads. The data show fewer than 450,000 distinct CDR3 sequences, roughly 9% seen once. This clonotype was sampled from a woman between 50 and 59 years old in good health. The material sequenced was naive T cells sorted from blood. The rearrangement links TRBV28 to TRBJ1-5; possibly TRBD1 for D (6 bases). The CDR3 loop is CASSQGLNNQPQHF. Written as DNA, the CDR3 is TGTGCCAGCTCTCAGGGGCTTAACAATCAGCCCCAGCATTTT.